This TCR beta chain was sequenced for a study of T cells in Graves' hyperthyroidism and ophthalmopathy. Looking at the study overall: Any treatment followed the collection of peripheral blood at initial diagnosis.

Whole-study results and caveats: Within blood appeared most thyroid clonotypes that had expanded above 0.001.

Regions amplified from RNA transcripts were the TCR beta CDR3 regions. A first-round RT-PCR of the TCR CDR3 used the HTBI primer set. Via MiXCR, TCRdb re-called the multiplex PCR reads, giving one row per CDR3 protein. The sample includes 350,000 to 450,000 distinct CDR3 sequences, over 11% seen only once; the top ten take about 10%. The diagnoses drew upon clinical symptoms, serum thyroxine and TRAb, thyroid ultrasound and orbital computed tomography. Fresh peripheral blood, roughly 10 ml, was the source of the PBMCs. This clonotype was observed many times. Its cognate antigen is unknown. CDR3 size: 13 residues. The ends were cut back, 1 base at V and 8 bases at J, with 10 bases in the middle. Germline V gene data show CDR1 as SEHNR and CDR2 as FQNEAQ (reference sequence).

This receptor was obtained from a woman between 55 and 75 years old with Graves' hyperthyroidism. The sequencing sample was made of blood. V is TRBV7-9 and J is TRBJ2-3; weak D call: TRBD2 (6 bases). CDR3 bases: TGTGCCAGCAGCTTAGGGTCTAGCGTTACGCAGTATTTT. Translated: CASSLGSSVTQYF. Together with reference TRBV7-9 and TRBJ2-3, the CDR3 gives the full variable domain: DTGVSQNPRHKITKRGQNVTFRCDPISEHNRLYWYRQTLGQGPEFLTYFQNEAQLEKSRLLSDRFSAERPKGSFSTLEIQRTEQGDSAMYLCASSLGSSVTQYFGPGTRLTVL.